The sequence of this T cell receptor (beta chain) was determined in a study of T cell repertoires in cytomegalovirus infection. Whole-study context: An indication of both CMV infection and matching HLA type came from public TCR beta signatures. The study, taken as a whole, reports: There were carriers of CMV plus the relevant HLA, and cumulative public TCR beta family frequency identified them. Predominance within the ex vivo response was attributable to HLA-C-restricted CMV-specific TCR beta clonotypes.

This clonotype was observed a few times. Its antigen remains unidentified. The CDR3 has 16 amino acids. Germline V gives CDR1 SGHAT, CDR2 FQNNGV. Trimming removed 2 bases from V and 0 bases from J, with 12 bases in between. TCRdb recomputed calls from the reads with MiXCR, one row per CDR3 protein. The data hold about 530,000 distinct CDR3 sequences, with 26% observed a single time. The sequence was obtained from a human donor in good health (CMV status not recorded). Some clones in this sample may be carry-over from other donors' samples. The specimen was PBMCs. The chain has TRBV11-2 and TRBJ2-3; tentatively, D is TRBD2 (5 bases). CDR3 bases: TGTGCCAGCAGCTTAAGGGAGAAAACTAGCACAGATACGCAGTATTTT. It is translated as CASSLREKTSTDTQYF.